This T cell receptor (beta chain) was sequenced in a study of cytomegalovirus exposure and HLA in healthy donors. Findings and limits, study-wide: A likely sequencing artifact accounted for one observed cluster of highly shared sequence variants.

With respect to this clone: What it recognizes is unknown.

Germline V gene data show CDR1 as SGHAT and CDR2 as FQDESV (reference sequence). Unmatched junction bases numbered 17, after V lost 2 bases and J lost 2 bases. The CDR3 sequence is 19 residues long. Amplification used 60 Vbeta primers and 13 Jbeta primers. Clones were read by immunoSEQ multiplex PCR, and TCRdb kept only the in-frame ones, dropping some. The data hold under 150,000 clones, with 70% to 85% observed a single time. Sequencing was performed on PBMCs. The rearrangement joins TRBV11-1 to TRBJ1-2; 7 bases are a match to TRBD1. The receptor was derived from a boy aged 2 to 9 in good health and CMV-seronegative. CDR3 region: CASSLSLTGTDFDNYGYTF. CDR3 DNA: TGTGCCAGCAGCTTAAGTCTTACGGGGACAGACTTCGACAACTATGGCTACACCTTC.